This T cell receptor beta chain comes out of a study of glioma-infiltrating T cells. Study-level results: Tissue and blood shared very few CDR3 sequences. Non-neoplastic patients had below-expected tissue-blood divergence, while all gliomas exceeded expectation.

Using RNA template, CDR3s of TCR alpha and beta were amplified with iRepertoire arm-PCR. Each CDR3 protein is one row after TCRdb ran MiXCR on the multiplex PCR reads. Counted here are approximately 190,000 distinct CDR3 sequences, 32% occurring once; the ten biggest clones make up 20% to 25%. The CDR3 sequence is 14 residues long. CDR1 is SEHNR, CDR2 FQNEAQ, per germline (reference sequence). The V end lost 2 bases, the J end lost 4 bases, and 11 bases lay between the germline ends. In its sample, this clonotype was seen many times. Antigen specificity is unknown. Source material: glioma tissue, nonneoplastic brain tissue, or PBMCs (not recorded which). The sequence was collected from a human donor with low-grade glioma or glioblastoma, undergoing nonglioma brain surgery, or in good health (not recorded which). The V call is TRBV7-9, the J call TRBJ1-1; D may be TRBD1 (5 bases). The CDR3 loop is CASSLIQGGTEAFF. For the CDR3, the DNA is TGTGCCAGCAGCTTAATTCAGGGAGGCACTGAAGCTTTCTTT.